The following is a T cell receptor beta chain sequence with its context. The CDR3 covers 16 residues. The germline V gene has CDR1 SGHRS and CDR2 YFSETQ. V was shortened by 4 bases and J by 0 bases, with 17 bases between the two germline ends. Libraries were prepared by immunoSEQ multiplex PCR; TCRdb keeps only in-frame clonotypes and omits some of them. The table lists millions of clones, 85% to 95% of them singletons. The data derive from a study of shared clonotypes between healthy human individuals. Cells designated naive CD8 were CD45RO-negative and were positively selected for CCR7, with terminally differentiated effector memory CD45RA+ cells excluded.

Sample: naive CD8+ T cells from PBMCs. The chain combines TRBV5-1 with TRBJ2-7; a weak D match, TRBD1 (6 bases). The sequence was obtained from a man between 18 and 35 years old in good health. Some clones in this sample may be carry-over from other donors' samples. The CDR3 coding sequence is TGCGCCAGCAGCCCCGTAGGGGACAAAGACTCCTACGAGCAGTACTTC. It codes for CASSPVGDKDSYEQYF. Drawing the rest from reference TRBV5-1 and TRBJ2-7, the complete variable domain is KAGVTQTPRYLIKTRGQQVTLSCSPISGHRSVSWYQQTPGQGLQFLFEYFSETQRNKGNFPGRFSGRQFSNSRSEMNVSTLELGDSALYLCASSPVGDKDSYEQYFGPGTRLTVT.